The rows below give T cell receptor beta chains drawn from one sample of a study of cytomegalovirus exposure and HLA in healthy donors. Sequencing used immunoSEQ multiplex PCR; TCRdb keeps in-frame clones, though not all of them. The table records over 85,000 clones, roughly 83% of them present only once. Sequencing was done on a sample of PBMCs. Every receptor here comes from a young woman in good health and CMV-seropositive. Both conserved end residues are part of each CDR3. The order of the fields is D gene, clone size, J gene, V gene, CDR3 protein, CDR3 DNA. A D gene is named only where the DNA matches it firmly. Part of the rows lack a size; the others show once, few, many or a class for expanded clones.

TRBD2 . TRBJ2-7 TRBV4-1 CASSQDGTSGVPYEQYF TGCGCCAGCAGCCAAGACGGGACTAGCGGGGTTCCCTACGAGCAGTACTTC
. . TRBJ1-6 TRBV6-5 CASSYRGIQGSPLHF TGTGCCAGCAGTTACCGAGGGATTCAAGGTTCACCCCTCCACTTT
. . TRBJ1-6 TRBV9 CASSVDARPPLHF TGTGCCAGCAGCGTAGACGCCAGGCCGCCCCTCCACTTT
TRBD2 . TRBJ2-7 TRBV7-2 CASGLDGRAAYEQYF TGTGCCAGCGGACTGGACGGGAGGGCAGCCTACGAGCAGTACTTC
. . TRBJ1-5 TRBV4-2 CASSLSPEANQPQHF TGTGCCAGCAGCCTCTCACCCGAGGCCAATCAGCCCCAGCATTTT
TRBD2 . TRBJ2-7 TRBV4-2 CASSQDVLAGVGNDYEQYF TGTGCCAGCAGCCAAGATGTACTAGCGGGGGTGGGAAACGACTACGAGCAGTACTTC
. . TRBJ2-2 TRBV12-5 CASGTGHPTGELFF TGTGCTAGTGGCACGGGACACCCTACCGGGGAGCTGTTTTTT
TRBD1 . TRBJ2-5 TRBV2 CASSRGGGQGWETQYF TGTGCCAGCAGCCGTGGGGGGGGACAGGGTTGGGAGACCCAGTACTTC
TRBD2 . TRBJ2-3 TRBV5-1 CASSRTGGGITDTQYF TGCGCCAGCAGCCGCACCGGGGGGGGGATAACAGATACGCAGTATTTT
TRBD2 . TRBJ2-5 TRBV29-1 CSVFSGGDETQYF TGCAGCGTTTTTAGCGGGGGGGATGAGACCCAGTACTTC
TRBD2 . TRBJ2-3 TRBV5-4 CASRGGLVSSTDTQYF TGTGCCTCGCGGGGGGGGCTCGTTTCTAGCACAGATACGCAGTATTTT
. . TRBJ1-2 TRBV7-8 CASSLGDYGYTF TGTGCCAGCAGCTTAGGAGACTATGGCTACACCTTC
. . TRBJ1-2 TRBV16 CASSPRREIGYTF TGTGCCAGCAGCCCTCGTAGAGAAATTGGCTACACCTTC
. few TRBJ1-5 TRBV10-2 CASSEQDSSQHF TGCGCCAGCAGTGAGCAAGACAGTTCCCAGCATTTT
. . TRBJ2-5 TRBV6-1 CASSELGAQYF TGTGCCAGCAGTGAACTCGGGGCCCAGTACTTC
TRBD2 once TRBJ2-3 TRBV6-5 CASSPKRGPTDTQYF TGTGCCAGCAGTCCAAAGCGGGGGCCCACAGATACGCAGTATTTT
TRBD1 . TRBJ1-2 TRBV5-1 CASSLGDRGYGYTF TGCGCCAGCAGCTTGGGGGACAGGGGCTATGGCTACACCTTC
TRBD2 . TRBJ2-1 TRBV19 CASSMSGGREQFF TGTGCCAGTAGTATGTCGGGGGGGCGGGAGCAGTTCTTC
. . TRBJ1-3 TRBV9 CASSVAGVGNTIYF TGTGCCAGCAGCGTAGCAGGGGTCGGAAACACCATATATTTT
TRBD1 . TRBJ2-7 TRBV5-1 CASSFRDRPYEQYF TGCGCCAGCAGCTTTCGGGACAGACCCTACGAGCAGTACTTC
TRBD2 . TRBJ2-7 TRBV7-2 CASSLTPGLAAASYEQYF TGTGCCAGCAGCTTAACCCCGGGACTAGCGGCGGCCTCCTACGAGCAGTACTTC
TRBD1 few TRBJ1-5 TRBV27 CASSPLGQGARQPQHF TGTGCCAGCAGTCCTCTGGGACAGGGGGCGCGTCAGCCCCAGCATTTT
TRBD1 . TRBJ1-4 TRBV9 CASSVSQGVEKLFF TGTGCCAGCAGCGTTTCCCAGGGGGTGGAAAAACTGTTTTTT
. . TRBJ2-5 TRBV30 CAWSPLLQETQYF TGTGCCTGGAGTCCACTACTCCAAGAGACCCAGTACTTC
TRBD2 once TRBJ2-1 TRBV27 CASSYTAGANYNEQFF TGTGCCAGCAGTTACACAGCGGGGGCCAACTACAATGAGCAGTTCTTC
TRBD2 once TRBJ2-7 TRBV9 CASSVTTGGPYEQYF TGTGCCAGCAGCGTGACTACGGGGGGGCCCTACGAGCAGTACTTC
TRBD2 . TRBJ2-3 TRBV5-1 CASSAGGALTDTQYF TGCGCCAGCAGCGCCGGGGGGGCGTTGACAGATACGCAGTATTTT
TRBD1 . TRBJ2-5 TRBV7-9 CASSKGTGGRFETQYF TGTGCCAGCAGCAAAGGGACAGGGGGCAGATTCGAGACCCAGTACTTC
TRBD1 . TRBJ2-1 TRBV13 CASRLDRGTDEQFF TGTGCCAGCAGACTGGACAGGGGGACCGATGAGCAGTTCTTC